A single sample gave rise to the 30 T cell receptor beta chains below, sequenced in a study of metastatic and nonmetastatic thyroid tumors. Among the patients, none had received any treatment before thyroid surgery. MiXCR reprocessed the PCR reads for TCRdb. In the table there are 25,000 to 30,000 clones, over 20% of which are singletons. Sequencing used blood. These receptors originate from a female donor with papillary thyroid cancer or a benign thyroid nodule (not recorded which). Some clones in this sample may be carry-over from other donors' samples.

This clone has a count of ten or more. The CDR3 protein is CASSLGGLRGAWGYEQYF. The CDR3 DNA reads as TGTGCCAGCAGCTTAGGGGGATTGCGGGGTGCCTGGGGTTACGAGCAGTACTTC. This rearrangement joins TRBV7-9 to TRBJ2-7, with a tentative D call TRBD2 (6 bases). V was cut by 1 base and J by 4 bases, with 23 bases left in between. The CDR3 is 18 residues long. Germline CDR1 SEHNR, CDR2 FQNEAQ (reference sequence).

The chain combines TRBV4-1 with TRBJ1-3, with a tentative D call TRBD1 (5 bases). The germline V gene encodes CDR1 MGHRA and CDR2 YSYEKL. Trimming pared 0 bases from V and 3 bases from J, leaving 12 bases between. The CDR3 consists of 16 residues. CDR3 protein: CASSQEVTVSGNTIYF. DNA for the CDR3: TGCGCCAGCAGCCAAGAAGTGACAGTCAGTGGAAACACCATATATTTT.

This clone is labeled as medium-sized. The genes are TRBV24-1 and TRBJ2-7; D is possibly TRBD2 (6 bases). This CDR3 contains 12 residues. V lost 7 bases and J 6 bases, leaving 12 bases between the germline ends. CDR1 and CDR2 (germline): KGHDR, SFDVKD. The CDR3 loop reads CATSPPGGEQYF. For the CDR3, the DNA is TGTGCCACCAGCCCCCCCGGGGGCGAGCAGTACTTC.

This clone occurred a few times. The gene calls are TRBV12-3 or TRBV12-4 and TRBJ2-2; no definite D call. This CDR3 contains 16 residues. Deletions cut 7 bases from V and 1 base from J, with 16 bases between. In DNA, the CDR3 is TGTGCCAGCATCTCTTCCTGGACCCAGAACACCGGGGAGCTGTTTTTT. Translating it yields CASISSWTQNTGELFF.

This chain uses TRBV29-1 with TRBJ2-7; 8 nucleotides line up with TRBD1. From germline, CDR1 is SQVTM and CDR2 ANQGSEA. This CDR3 has 15 amino acids. Unmatched junction bases numbered 17, after V lost 6 bases and J lost 7 bases. The CDR3 region is CSVPVVRGLSEEQYF. The CDR3 DNA reads as TGCAGCGTCCCCGTGGTCAGGGGGCTTTCTGAAGAGCAGTACTTC.

About this clone itself: Mismatch with germline at one junction end may stem from a read error. The chain links TRBV20-1 to TRBJ1-2; 9 bases fit TRBD1. This CDR3 is built from 13 residues. CDR1 is DFQATT, CDR2 SNEGSKA, per germline (reference sequence). The CDR3 reads CSADRGIAGGHTF. CDR3 DNA sequence: TGCAGTGCGGACAGGGGTATAGCGGGTGGCCACACCTTC.

This clone has a count of ten or more. The chain joins TRBV19 to TRBJ2-1; 7 nucleotides line up with TRBD1. The CDR3 sequence is 15 residues long. The V and J ends lost 5 bases and 5 bases, in that order; junction bases with no gene match: 9. Looked up from germline, CDR1 is LNHDA and CDR2 is SQIVND (reference sequence). The CDR3, as DNA: TGTGCCAGTAGTTTAATACAGGGGTGGGACAATGAGCAGTTCTTC. This translates into CASSLIQGWDNEQFF.

This clone was seen many times. Compared with germline, one end of the junction differs, possibly owing to a read error. This chain joins TRBV19 and TRBJ1-5; a weak D match, TRBD1 (5 bases). Germline lookup yields CDR1 LNHDA and CDR2 SQIVND (reference sequence). The CDR3 has 14 amino acids. Here the CDR3 DNA reads TGTGCCAGTAGTATGGGGGGAAGCAATCAGCCCCAGCATTTC. It is translated as CASSMGGSNQPQHF. The full variable domain, with the rest looked up from reference TRBV19 and TRBJ1-5, is DGGITQSPKYLFRKEGQNVTLSCEQNLNHDAMYWYRQDPGQGLRLIYYSQIVNDFQKGDIAEGYSVSREKKESFPLTVTSAQKNPTAFYLCASSMGGSNQPQHFGDGTRLSIL.

There are many counts of this clone. This chain links TRBV6-1 with TRBJ1-5; D not certain. The CDR3 loop spans 13 amino acids. V lost 8 bases and J lost 3, with 11 bases in between. The germline gives CDR1 MNHNS, CDR2 SASEGT. CDR3 DNA sequence: TGTGCCAGCCACCTGCTAGTCAATCAGCCCCAGCATTTT. This encodes CASHLLVNQPQHF.

This clone was recorded at least ten times. CDR3 coding DNA: TGTGCCAGCAGCCAAGTGGGCCTAGCGCCAGATACGCAGTATTTT. Translated, it gives CASSQVGLAPDTQYF. The chain has TRBV3-1 and TRBJ2-3, with D possibly being TRBD2 (6 bases). The CDR3 totals 15 residues. CDR1 and CDR2 (germline): LGHDT, YNNKEL (reference sequence). V dropped 1 base and J dropped 4 bases, with 12 bases sitting between them.

This clone has a count of ten or more. V usage is TRBV24-1 and J usage is TRBJ2-2; 9 bases agree with TRBD2. The CDR3 spans 15 residues. Germline loops: CDR1 KGHDR, CDR2 SFDVKD. V dropped 0 bases and J dropped 6; count of bases not matched to a gene: 1. The CDR3 nucleotides read TGTGCCACCAGTGATTTGCGCGGGAGGGCCGGGGAGCTGTTTTTT. Its protein product is CATSDLRGRAGELFF.

The gene calls are TRBV11-2 and TRBJ2-7; 8 bases align to TRBD2. CDR3 size: 15 residues. Germline CDR1 SGHAT, CDR2 FQNNGV. V was pared by 6 bases and J by 0 bases, with 7 bases of the junction left unmatched. The CDR3 DNA sequence: TGTGCCAGCAGGACTCTAGCGGGCCCCTCCTACGAGCAGTACTTC. It codes for CASRTLAGPSYEQYF.

This clone has ten or more counts. V gene TRBV19 combines with J gene TRBJ1-4, with a tentative D call TRBD1 (6 bases). Per germline, CDR1 LNHDA and CDR2 SQIVND (reference sequence). This CDR3 contains 15 residues. Deletions cut 3 bases from V and 0 bases from J, with 8 bases between. The CDR3 DNA reads as TGTGCCAGTAGTATGGACAGCCCAACTAATGAAAAACTGTTTTTT. This gives the protein CASSMDSPTNEKLFF.

V gene TRBV19 combines with J gene TRBJ2-1, with D maybe TRBD2 (7 bases). CDR1 and CDR2 from the germline V gene are LNHDA and SQIVND (reference sequence). The CDR3 spans 14 residues. Trimming took 9 bases from V and 10 from J, leaving 22 bases between them. CDR3 residues: CASNKLGGQPEQFF. In DNA form, the CDR3 reads TGTGCCAGCAACAAGTTGGGGGGGCAACCCGAGCAGTTCTTC.

This clone was counted at least ten times. This rearrangement joins TRBV29-1 to TRBJ1-3; no reliable D call. The germline gives CDR1 SQVTM, CDR2 ANQGSEA. The germline V and J ends were trimmed by 3 bases and 4 bases, with 4 bases remaining between them. The CDR3 sequence is 11 residues long. The CDR3 region has the DNA TGCAGCGTTGAGTGGGGAAACACCATATATTTT. It encodes CSVEWGNTIYF.

Remarks on this clone: At one of its ends the junction is not consistent with the germline gene, which may arise from a read error. V usage is TRBV29-1 and J usage is TRBJ2-5, with D uncertain. In germline, CDR1 is SQVTM, CDR2 ANQGSEA. This CDR3 is 12 amino acids long. The CDR3 is CSVGMEQVTQYF. CDR3 coding DNA: TGCAGCGTGGGGATGGAGCAAGTGACCCAGTACTTC.

This clone is large in the sample. V gene TRBV6-2 or TRBV6-3 combines with J gene TRBJ2-5; perhaps TRBD2 as D (6 bases). The CDR3 runs to 16 residues. CDR1 and CDR2 from the germline V gene are MNHEY and SVGEGT. Trimming removed 2 bases at V and 4 bases at J, with 17 bases between. CDR3 in DNA: TGTGCCAGCAGTTACGATGGGGGAGTGGGAGGAGAGACCCAGTACTTC. Protein: CASSYDGGVGGETQYF.

CDR3 sequence reads: CASRGGTKETQYF. CDR3 coding DNA: TGTGCCAGCAGGGGAGGGACGAAAGAGACCCAGTACTTC. The gene calls are TRBV12-3 or TRBV12-4 and TRBJ2-5, with 7 nucleotides matching TRBD2. V lost 6 bases, J lost 3 bases, and 4 bases stayed unmatched. CDR3 length: 13 amino acids.

This clone was seen only once. The chain recombines TRBV11-2 with TRBJ2-7, with D hard to call. Trimming took off 2 bases at V and 0 bases at J, with 14 bases between the two ends. Germline V gene sequence: CDR1 SGHAT, CDR2 FQNNGV. The CDR3 loop spans 16 amino acids. CDR3 DNA sequence: TGTGCCAGCAGCTTATTTGGCGGCCTAAGCTCCTACGAGCAGTACTTC. Amino acid sequence: CASSLFGGLSSYEQYF.

There are a few counts of this clone. This chain uses TRBV7-6 with TRBJ1-2; no firm D call. The CDR3 consists of 18 residues. Germline CDR1 is SGHVS and CDR2 is FNYEAQ. The V and J ends lost 4 bases and 1 base respectively, with 22 bases between them. The CDR3, as DNA: TGTGCCAGCAGCTCCCTTAGCCAGTGGGCTAGTGGTAACTATGGCTACACCTTC. Translation gives CASSSLSQWASGNYGYTF.

The CDR3 nucleotides are TGCGCCAGCAGACGGACACAATCGTTCACAGATACGCAGTATTTT. Its protein product is CASRRTQSFTDTQYF. This chain joins TRBV5-1 and TRBJ2-3; D might be TRBD1 (5 bases). The germline CDR1 and CDR2 sequences are SGHRS and YFSETQ. V lost 5 bases to trimming and J lost 2 bases, with 15 bases between them. The CDR3 totals 15 residues.

This clone was recorded at least ten times. This sequence joins TRBV2 and TRBJ1-5; D gene unclear. V lost 3 bases to trimming and J lost 2 bases, with 8 bases between them. The germline CDR1 and CDR2 sequences are SNHLY and FYNNEI. CDR3 length: 14 residues. The CDR3 coding sequence is TGTGCCAGCAGTGACGGGTGGGGCAATCAGCCCCAGCATTTT. It yields the protein CASSDGWGNQPQHF.

This clone was found many times. The chain uses TRBV5-4 and TRBJ1-2; 11 bases match TRBD1. The CDR3 runs 15 residues. Germline V CDR1 and CDR2: SGHNT, YYREEE (reference sequence). J lost 4 bases, V lost 3 bases, and 5 bases had no gene match. CDR3: CASSSWDRGGYGYTF. The CDR3 region has the DNA TGTGCCAGCAGCTCCTGGGACAGGGGGGGCTATGGCTACACCTTC. The variable domain in full, with the rest retrieved from reference TRBV5-4 and TRBJ1-2, is ETGVTQSPTHLIKTRGQQVTLRCSSQSGHNTVSWYQQALGQGPQFIFQYYREEENGRGNFPPRFSGLQFPNYSSELNVNALELDDSALYLCASSSWDRGGYGYTFGSGTRLTVV.

This clone was seen a handful of times. Given a much more abundant clone one base away, this may be a read error. This chain uses TRBV10-3 with TRBJ1-1; 7 nucleotides match TRBD1. From germline, CDR1 is ENHRY and CDR2 SYGVKD. This CDR3 region has 13 residues. For the CDR3, the DNA is TGTTCCATCACCGGACCACAGGGGACTGAAGCTTTCTTT. It yields the protein CSITGPQGTEAFF.

This clone was recorded at least ten times. The sample carries other DNA sequences with the same CDR3. The J gene is TRBJ1-1, the V gene TRBV20-1; a possible D gene is TRBD1 (6 bases). The CDR3 is 16 residues long. Per the germline V gene, CDR1 is DFQATT and CDR2 is SNEGSKA (reference sequence). The V gene lost 0 bases and the J gene lost 4 bases, with 18 bases spanning the gap. This chain's CDR3 is CSARDPRRGGSTEAFF. In DNA form, the CDR3 reads TGCAGTGCTAGAGACCCACGGAGGGGGGGTAGCACTGAAGCTTTCTTT.

This clone was seen more than once but under ten times. This may come from a read error, since a much larger clone is one base off. This CDR3 is missing its conserved last phenylalanine or tryptophan, likely due to a read error. The sample contains more than one DNA sequence encoding this CDR3. This chain uses TRBV20-1 with TRBJ2-2; 9 positions match TRBD1. Germline V lookup: CDR1 DFQATT, CDR2 SNEGSKA (reference sequence). Trimming at V came to 5 bases and at J to 3 bases, leaving 10 bases not matched to a gene. CDR3 length equals 16 residues. For the CDR3, the DNA is TGCAGTGCTCCGGGACAGGGTGCCCCCTACACCGGGGAGCTGTTTTCT. Amino acid sequence: CSAPGQGAPYTGELFS.

The chain couples TRBV7-6 to TRBJ2-7; D perhaps matches TRBD2 (6 bases). Trimming stripped 5 bases from V and 0 bases from J, with 17 bases between. Per the germline V gene, CDR1 is SGHVS and CDR2 is FNYEAQ. The CDR3 runs to 16 residues. The CDR3 protein is CASSRPQGAGSYEQYF. The CDR3 DNA follows: TGTGCCAGCAGCAGACCTCAGGGAGCGGGCTCCTACGAGCAGTACTTC.

This rearrangement joins TRBV2 to TRBJ1-5; D remains ambiguous. The CDR3 loop spans 13 amino acids. CDR1 is SNHLY and CDR2 is FYNNEI in the germline V gene. The V end lost 6 bases, the J end lost 4 bases, and 10 bases lay between the germline ends. The CDR3 DNA sequence: TGTGCCAGCAGCTTAGTGCGTAATCAGCCCCAGCATTTT. It codes for CASSLVRNQPQHF.

In this sample, this clone is medium-sized. The chain combines TRBV6-2 or TRBV6-3 with TRBJ1-1, with D unclear. Germline V CDR1 and CDR2: MNHEY, SVGEGT. Trimming left V 6 bases short and J 1 base short, with 18 bases between. This CDR3 has 16 residues. CDR3 region: CASRRSLASENTEAFF. CDR3 DNA: TGTGCCAGCAGACGCTCCCTTGCCTCAGAGAACACTGAAGCTTTCTTT.

This clone was seen a handful of times. CDR3 protein: CASSPTVAATNEKLFF. CDR3 nucleotide sequence: TGTGCCAGCAGCCCGACAGTAGCTGCAACTAATGAAAAACTGTTTTTT. J is TRBJ1-4 and V is TRBV6-1; D may be TRBD1 (5 bases). Germline V gives CDR1 MNHNS, CDR2 SASEGT. The CDR3 loop spans 16 amino acids. V dropped 6 bases and J dropped 0 bases, with 14 bases sitting between them.